This T cell receptor (beta chain) was documented in a study of cytomegalovirus exposure and HLA in healthy donors. Points from the study as a whole: CMV antigen specificity of a few CMV-associated chains was confirmed in vitro. An analysis done earlier found most TCR beta V segments productive about 90% or about 30% of the time. Cytomegalovirus-associated status was assigned to some 180 TCR beta chains.

With 60 Vbeta and 13 Jbeta primers, the PCR was carried out. Using immunoSEQ multiplex PCR, the repertoire was profiled, and TCRdb retains in-frame clones only, with some absent. Here the sample table reports just over 150,000 clones. A note on this clone: Its cognate antigen is unknown.

Healthy bone marrow donors made up the donor group. This CDR3 has 14 residues. After removal of 3 bases from V and 4 bases from J, the junction contained 3 bases not matched to a gene. CDR1 and CDR2 (germline): SGHRS, YFSETQ. The rearrangement links TRBV5-1 to TRBJ2-1; 8 bases map to TRBD2. Sample: PBMCs. The clonotype originates from a young man in good health and CMV-seronegative. CDR3 nucleotides: TGCGCCAGCAGCTCAGCGGGGGCGTACAATGAGCAGTTCTTC. It yields the protein CASSSAGAYNEQFF. The variable domain in full, completed from reference TRBV5-1 and TRBJ2-1, reads KAGVTQTPRYLIKTRGQQVTLSCSPISGHRSVSWYQQTPGQGLQFLFEYFSETQRNKGNFPGRFSGRQFSNSRSEMNVSTLELGDSALYLCASSSAGAYNEQFFGPGTRLTVL.